This TCR beta chain appears in the sequencing data of a study of cytomegalovirus exposure and HLA in healthy donors. About the research overall: It was reported in a later analysis that the same platform had been used for the approximately 120 validation repertoires as for the approximately 670 first-cohort repertoires.

Broader study findings: Cytomegalovirus-associated TCR beta chains were listed, numbering roughly 150.

Turning to this clone: The antigen is undetermined.

The germline CDR1 and CDR2 sequences are MGHRA and YSYEKL. This CDR3 is 15 amino acids long. V gave up 4 bases and J gave up 3 bases; unmatched junction bases: 2. Only in-frame clones appear in the TCRdb table, and some are missing; sequencing was by immunoSEQ multiplex PCR. The sample carries 150,000 or so clones, 89% recorded once. The sample was PBMCs. This chain connects TRBV4-1 to TRBJ1-4; TRBD1 agrees at 10 bases. The source is a woman aged 18 to 35 in good health and CMV-seropositive. CDR3 amino acids: CASSPGQGANEKLFF. DNA of the CDR3: TGCGCCAGCAGCCCCGGACAGGGGGCTAATGAAAAACTGTTTTTT.